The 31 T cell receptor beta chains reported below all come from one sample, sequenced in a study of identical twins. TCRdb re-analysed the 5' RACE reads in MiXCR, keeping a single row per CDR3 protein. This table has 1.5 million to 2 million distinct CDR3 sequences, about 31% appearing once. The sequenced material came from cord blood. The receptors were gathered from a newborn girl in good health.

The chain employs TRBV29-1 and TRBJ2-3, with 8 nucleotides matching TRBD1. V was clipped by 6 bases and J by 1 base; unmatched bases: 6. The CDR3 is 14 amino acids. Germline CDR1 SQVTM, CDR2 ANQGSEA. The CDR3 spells CSVLDRAGTDTQYF. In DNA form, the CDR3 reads TGCAGCGTCCTGGACAGGGCGGGCACAGATACGCAGTATTTT.

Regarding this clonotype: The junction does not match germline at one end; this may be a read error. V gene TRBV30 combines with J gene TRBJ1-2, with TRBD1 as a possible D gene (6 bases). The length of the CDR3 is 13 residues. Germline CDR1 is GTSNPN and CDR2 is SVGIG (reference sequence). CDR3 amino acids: CAWSARGNYGCTF. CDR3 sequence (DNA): TGTGCCTGGAGTGCAAGGGGGAACTATGGCTGCACCTTC.

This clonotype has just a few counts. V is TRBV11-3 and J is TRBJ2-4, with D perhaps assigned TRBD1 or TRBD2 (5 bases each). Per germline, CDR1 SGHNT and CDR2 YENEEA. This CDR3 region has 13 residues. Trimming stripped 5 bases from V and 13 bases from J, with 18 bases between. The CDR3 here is CASSAGPRGGQYF. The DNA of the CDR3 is TGTGCCAGCAGCGCAGGGCCGAGGGGTGGACAGTACTTC.

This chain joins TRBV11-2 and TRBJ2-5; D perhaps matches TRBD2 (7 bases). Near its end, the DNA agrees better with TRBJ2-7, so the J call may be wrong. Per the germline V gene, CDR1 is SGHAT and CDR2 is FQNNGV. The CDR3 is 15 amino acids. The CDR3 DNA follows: TGTGCCAGCAGCTTAGGGGGGGGCTTTTTTTACGAGCAGTACTTC. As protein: CASSLGGGFFYEQYF.

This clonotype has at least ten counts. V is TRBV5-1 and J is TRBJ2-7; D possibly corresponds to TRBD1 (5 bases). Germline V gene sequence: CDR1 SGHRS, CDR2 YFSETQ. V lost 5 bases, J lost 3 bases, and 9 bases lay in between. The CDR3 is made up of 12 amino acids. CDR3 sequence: CASRADSYEQYF. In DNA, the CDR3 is TGCGCCAGCAGAGCTGACAGCTACGAGCAGTACTTC.

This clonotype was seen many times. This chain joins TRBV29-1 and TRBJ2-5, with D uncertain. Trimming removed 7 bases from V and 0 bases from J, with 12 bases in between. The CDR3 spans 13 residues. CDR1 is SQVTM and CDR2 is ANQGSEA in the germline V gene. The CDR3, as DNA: TGCAGCGCCTTTACACAGTACCAAGAGACCCAGTACTTC. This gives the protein CSAFTQYQETQYF.

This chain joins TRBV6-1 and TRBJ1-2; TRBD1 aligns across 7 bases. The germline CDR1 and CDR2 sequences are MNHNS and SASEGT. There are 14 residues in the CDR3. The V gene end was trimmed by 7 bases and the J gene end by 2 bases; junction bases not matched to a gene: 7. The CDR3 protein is CASKRDSLNYGYTF. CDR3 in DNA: TGTGCCAGCAAGAGGGACAGTTTGAACTATGGCTACACCTTC.

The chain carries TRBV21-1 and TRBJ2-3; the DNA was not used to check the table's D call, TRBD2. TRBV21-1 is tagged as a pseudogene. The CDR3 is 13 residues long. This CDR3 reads CASIYGTSLEQYF. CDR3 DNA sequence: TGTGCCAGCATCTATGGGACTTCCTTGGAGCAGTATTTT.

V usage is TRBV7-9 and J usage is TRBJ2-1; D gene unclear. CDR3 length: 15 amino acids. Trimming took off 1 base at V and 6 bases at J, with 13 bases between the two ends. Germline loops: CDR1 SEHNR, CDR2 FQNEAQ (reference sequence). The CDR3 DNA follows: TGTGCCAGCAGCTTAGAGTCCCTAGGAGTCAATGAGCAGTTCTTC. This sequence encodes CASSLESLGVNEQFF.

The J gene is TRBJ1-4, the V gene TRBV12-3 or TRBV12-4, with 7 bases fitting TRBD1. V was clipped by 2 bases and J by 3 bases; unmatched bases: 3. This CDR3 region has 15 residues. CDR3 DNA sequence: TGTGCCAGCAGTTTATCGGGACAGTCTAATGAAAAACTGTTTTTT. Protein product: CASSLSGQSNEKLFF.

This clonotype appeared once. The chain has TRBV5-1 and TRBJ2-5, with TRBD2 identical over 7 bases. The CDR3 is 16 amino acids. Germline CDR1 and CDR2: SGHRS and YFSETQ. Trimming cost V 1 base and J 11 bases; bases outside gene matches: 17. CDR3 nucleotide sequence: TGCGCCAGCAGCTTGTTCGGGGGAGGGCGTTTAAATGAGCAGTACTTC. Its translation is CASSLFGGGRLNEQYF.

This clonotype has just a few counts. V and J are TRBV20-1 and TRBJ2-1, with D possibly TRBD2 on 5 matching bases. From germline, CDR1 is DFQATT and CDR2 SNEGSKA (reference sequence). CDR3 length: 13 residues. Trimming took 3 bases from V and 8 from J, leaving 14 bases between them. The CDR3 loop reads CSARGPEGHEQFF. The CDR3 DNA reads TGCAGTGCTAGGGGTCCCGAGGGTCATGAGCAGTTCTTC.

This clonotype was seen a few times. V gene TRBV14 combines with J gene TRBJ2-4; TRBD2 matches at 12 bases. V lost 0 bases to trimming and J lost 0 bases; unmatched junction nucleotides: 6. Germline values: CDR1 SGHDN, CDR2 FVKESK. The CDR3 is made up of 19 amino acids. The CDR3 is CASSQDQRGLAGAKNIQYF. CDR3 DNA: TGTGCCAGCAGCCAAGATCAGCGGGGACTAGCGGGAGCCAAAAACATTCAGTACTTC. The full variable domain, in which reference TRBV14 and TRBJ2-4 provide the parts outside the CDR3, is EAGVTQFPSHSVIEKGQTVTLRCDPISGHDNLYWYRRVMGKEIKFLLHFVKESKQDESGMPNNRFLAERTGGTYSTLKVQPAELEDSGVYFCASSQDQRGLAGAKNIQYFGAGTRLSVL.

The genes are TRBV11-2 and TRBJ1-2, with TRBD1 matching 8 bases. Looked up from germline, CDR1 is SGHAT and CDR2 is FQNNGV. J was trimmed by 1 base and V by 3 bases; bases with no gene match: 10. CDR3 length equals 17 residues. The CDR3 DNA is TGTGCCAGCAGCTTCCCCCGGACAGGGCAGGGTAACTATGGCTACACCTTC. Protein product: CASSFPRTGQGNYGYTF.

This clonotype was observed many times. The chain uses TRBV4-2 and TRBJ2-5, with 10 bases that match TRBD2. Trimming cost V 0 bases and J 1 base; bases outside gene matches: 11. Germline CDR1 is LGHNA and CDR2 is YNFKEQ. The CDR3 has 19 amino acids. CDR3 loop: CASSQDGVGSGRIQETQYF. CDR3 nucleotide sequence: TGTGCCAGCAGCCAAGATGGAGTAGGTAGCGGGAGGATCCAAGAGACCCAGTACTTC.

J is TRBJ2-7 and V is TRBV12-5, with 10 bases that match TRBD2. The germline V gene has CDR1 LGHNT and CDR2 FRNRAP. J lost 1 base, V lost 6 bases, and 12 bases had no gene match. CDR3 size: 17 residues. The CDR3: CASGYPLAGVSSYEQYF. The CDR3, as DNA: TGTGCTAGTGGGTACCCCCTAGCGGGAGTTAGTTCCTACGAGCAGTACTTC.

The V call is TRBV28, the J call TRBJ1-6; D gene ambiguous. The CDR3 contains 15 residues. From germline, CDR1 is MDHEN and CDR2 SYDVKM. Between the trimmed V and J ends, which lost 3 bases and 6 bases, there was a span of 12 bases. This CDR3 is CASSFPRRTNSPLHF. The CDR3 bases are TGTGCCAGCAGTTTCCCCAGACGAACTAATTCACCCCTCCACTTT. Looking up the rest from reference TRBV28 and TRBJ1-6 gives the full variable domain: DVKVTQSSRYLVKRTGEKVFLECVQDMDHENMFWYRQDPGLGLRLIYFSYDVKMKEKGDIPEGYSVSREKKERFSLILESASTNQTSMYLCASSFPRRTNSPLHFGNGTRLTVT.

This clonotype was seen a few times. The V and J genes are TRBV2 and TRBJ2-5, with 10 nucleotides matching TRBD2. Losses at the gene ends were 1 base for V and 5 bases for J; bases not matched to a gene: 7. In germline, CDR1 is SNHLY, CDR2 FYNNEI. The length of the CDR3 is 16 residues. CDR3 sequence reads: CASSEGSGRARETQYF. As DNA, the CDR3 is TGTGCCAGCAGTGAAGGCAGCGGGAGGGCACGGGAGACCCAGTACTTC. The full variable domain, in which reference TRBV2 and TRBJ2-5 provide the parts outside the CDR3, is EPEVTQTPSHQVTQMGQEVILRCVPISNHLYFYWYRQILGQKVEFLVSFYNNEISEKSEIFDDQFSVERPDGSNFTLKIRSTKLEDSAMYFCASSEGSGRARETQYFGPGTRLLVL.

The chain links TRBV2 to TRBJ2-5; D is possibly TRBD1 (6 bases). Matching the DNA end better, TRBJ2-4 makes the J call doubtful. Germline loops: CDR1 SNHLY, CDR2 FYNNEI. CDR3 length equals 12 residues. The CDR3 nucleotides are TGTGCCAGCAGTGACAGGGGAGTCATTCAGTACTTC. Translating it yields CASSDRGVIQYF.

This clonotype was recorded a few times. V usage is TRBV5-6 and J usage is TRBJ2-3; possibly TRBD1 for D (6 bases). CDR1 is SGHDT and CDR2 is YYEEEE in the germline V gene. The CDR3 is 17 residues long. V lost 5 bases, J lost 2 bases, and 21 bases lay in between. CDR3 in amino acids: CASSLRGFDRSTDTQYF. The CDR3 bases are TGTGCCAGCAGTCTGAGGGGTTTTGACAGGTCCACAGATACGCAGTATTTT.

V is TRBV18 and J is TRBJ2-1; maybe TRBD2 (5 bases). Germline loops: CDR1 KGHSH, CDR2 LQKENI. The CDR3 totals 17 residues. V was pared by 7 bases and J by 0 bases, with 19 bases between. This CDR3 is CASYMGPSQVSYNEQFF. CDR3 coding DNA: TGTGCCAGCTACATGGGTCCTAGCCAAGTCTCCTACAATGAGCAGTTCTTC. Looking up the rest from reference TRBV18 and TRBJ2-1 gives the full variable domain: NAGVMQNPRHLVRRRGQEARLRCSPMKGHSHVYWYRQLPEEGLKFMVYLQKENIIDESGMPKERFSAEFPKEGPSILRIQQVVRGDSAAYFCASYMGPSQVSYNEQFFGPGTRLTVL.

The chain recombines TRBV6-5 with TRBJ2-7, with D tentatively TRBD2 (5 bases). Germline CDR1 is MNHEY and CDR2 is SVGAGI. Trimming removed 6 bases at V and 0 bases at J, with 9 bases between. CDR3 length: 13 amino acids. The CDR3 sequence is CASRRVLSYEQYF. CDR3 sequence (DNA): TGTGCCAGCAGGAGGGTCCTCTCCTACGAGCAGTACTTC.

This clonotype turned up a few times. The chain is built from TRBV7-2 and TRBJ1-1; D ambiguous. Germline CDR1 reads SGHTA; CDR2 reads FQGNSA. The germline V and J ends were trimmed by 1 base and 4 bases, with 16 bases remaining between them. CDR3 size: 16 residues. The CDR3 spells CASSLVVRGLGTEAFF. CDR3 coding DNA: TGTGCCAGCAGCTTAGTGGTGCGGGGATTAGGCACTGAAGCTTTCTTT.

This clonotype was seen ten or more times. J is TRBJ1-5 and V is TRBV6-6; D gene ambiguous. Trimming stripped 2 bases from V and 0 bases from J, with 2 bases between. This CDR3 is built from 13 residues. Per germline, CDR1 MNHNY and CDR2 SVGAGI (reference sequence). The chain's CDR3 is CASSYISNQPQHF. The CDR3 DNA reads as TGTGCCAGCAGTTACATTAGCAATCAGCCCCAGCATTTT.

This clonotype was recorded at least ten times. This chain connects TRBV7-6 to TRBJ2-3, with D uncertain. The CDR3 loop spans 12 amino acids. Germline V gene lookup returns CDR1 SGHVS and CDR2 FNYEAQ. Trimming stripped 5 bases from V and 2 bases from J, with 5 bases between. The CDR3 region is CASSAITDTQYF. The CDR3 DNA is TGTGCCAGCAGCGCCATCACAGATACGCAGTATTTT.

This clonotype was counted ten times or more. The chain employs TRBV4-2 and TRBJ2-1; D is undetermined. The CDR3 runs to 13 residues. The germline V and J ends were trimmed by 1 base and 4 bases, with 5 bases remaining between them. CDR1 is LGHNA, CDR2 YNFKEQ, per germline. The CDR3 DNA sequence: TGTGCCAGCAGCCAAGCGTGGTACAATGAGCAGTTCTTC. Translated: CASSQAWYNEQFF.

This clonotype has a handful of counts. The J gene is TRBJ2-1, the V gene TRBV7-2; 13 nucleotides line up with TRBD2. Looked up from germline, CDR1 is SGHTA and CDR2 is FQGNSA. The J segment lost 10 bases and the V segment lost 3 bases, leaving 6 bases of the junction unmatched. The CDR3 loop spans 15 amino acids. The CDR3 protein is CASSFLGLAGVEQFF. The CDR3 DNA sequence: TGTGCCAGCAGCTTCCTTGGACTAGCGGGAGTCGAGCAGTTCTTC.

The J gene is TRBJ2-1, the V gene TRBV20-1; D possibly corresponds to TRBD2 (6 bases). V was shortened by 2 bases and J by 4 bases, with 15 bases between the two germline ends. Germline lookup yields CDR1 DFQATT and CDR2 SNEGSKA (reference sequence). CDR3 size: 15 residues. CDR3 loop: CSARRTRRVYNEQFF. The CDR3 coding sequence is TGCAGTGCTAGACGGACCCGGAGGGTTTACAATGAGCAGTTCTTC.

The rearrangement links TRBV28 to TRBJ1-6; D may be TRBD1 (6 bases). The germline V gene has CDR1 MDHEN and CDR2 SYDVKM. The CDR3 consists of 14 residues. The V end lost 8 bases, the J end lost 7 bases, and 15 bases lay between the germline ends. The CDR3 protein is CASVPQGLNSPLHF. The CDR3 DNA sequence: TGTGCCAGCGTCCCTCAGGGGCTAAATTCACCCCTCCACTTT.

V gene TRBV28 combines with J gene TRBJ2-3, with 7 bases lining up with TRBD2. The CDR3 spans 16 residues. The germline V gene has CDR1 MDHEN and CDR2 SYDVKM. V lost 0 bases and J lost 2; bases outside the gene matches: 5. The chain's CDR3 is CASSLWGGVDTDTQYF. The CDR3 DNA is TGTGCCAGCAGTTTATGGGGAGGGGTAGACACAGATACGCAGTATTTT.

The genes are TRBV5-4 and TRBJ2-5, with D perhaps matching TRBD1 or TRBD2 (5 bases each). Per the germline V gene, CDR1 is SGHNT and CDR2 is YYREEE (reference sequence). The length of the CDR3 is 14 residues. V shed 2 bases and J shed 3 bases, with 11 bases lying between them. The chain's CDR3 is CASSFGDLEETQYF. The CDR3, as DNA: TGTGCCAGCAGCTTCGGGGACCTCGAAGAGACCCAGTACTTC.